Listed here are 4 T cell receptor beta chains from one sample, sequenced in a study of identical twins listed by TCRdb under 2016. Library preparation was by 5' RACE. The sequencer listed for this sample is Illumina HiSeq 2000. The public reads were reprocessed in TCRdb via fastp at Q25 and MiXCR, keeping in-frame beta chains. Identical CDR3 proteins give one entry, which carries the most common genes and DNA. The table for this sample lists 420,000 or so distinct CDR3 sequences; around 18% of them were counted only once. The ten largest clonotypes hold roughly an eighth of the sample. Sequenced: naive T cells sorted from blood. This sample's cell subset or site label indicates: cells isolated with a human naive T-cell isolation kit. These receptors all stem from a man between 50 and 59 years old in good health.

The V call is TRBV4-1, the J call TRBJ2-7; D perhaps matches TRBD1 (6 bases). With 4 bases removed from V and 1 base from J, the gap between germline ends came to 14 bases. CDR1 is MGHRA and CDR2 is YSYEKL in the germline V gene. The length of the CDR3 is 15 residues. CDR3 protein: CASSPGITGSYEQYF. The CDR3 DNA reads as TGCGCCAGCAGCCCAGGTATTACAGGGTCCTACGAGCAGTACTTC.

The chain recombines TRBV7-2 with TRBJ1-5; D ambiguous. From germline, CDR1 is SGHTA and CDR2 FQGNSA. Trimming stripped 2 bases from V and 16 bases from J, with 18 bases between. The CDR3 length is 13 residues. CDR3 coding DNA: TGTGCCAGCAGCTTAAAAGGTACAGATACTCGACATTTT. Translation gives CASSLKGTDTRHF.

This clonotype was observed a few times. The rearrangement links TRBV11-1 to TRBJ2-1; the match to TRBD2 covers 7 bases. The germline V gene has CDR1 SGHAT and CDR2 FQDESV (reference sequence). V was pared by 1 base and J by 4 bases, with 16 bases of the junction left unmatched. There are 19 residues in the CDR3. CDR3 region: CASSLVNLWEGFAYNEQFF. In nucleotides, the CDR3 is TGTGCCAGCAGCTTAGTGAATTTGTGGGAGGGTTTCGCGTACAATGAGCAGTTCTTC.

This clonotype was detected many times. The chain carries TRBV20-1 and TRBJ1-5; 9 bases match TRBD1. J gave up 5 bases and V 2 bases, and 4 bases lay outside the gene matches. CDR1 and CDR2 (germline): DFQATT, SNEGSKA (reference sequence). The CDR3 length is 14 residues. The CDR3 region is CSARLGTGYQPQHF. CDR3 bases: TGCAGTGCTAGATTAGGGACAGGGTATCAGCCCCAGCATTTT.